These 17 T cell receptor beta chains share one sample of origin, sequenced in a study of blood T cell repertoires in COVID-19 (dated by TCRdb to the early 2020s). Library prep was done by the immunoSEQ multiplex PCR assay. Imported from immuneACCESS, the table was reduced by TCRdb to in-frame sequences with V and J called. These copies leave out some clones; in studies compared against another copy, an unresolved V gene accounts for under half, and the cause of the remainder is not known. The sample profile shows 200,000 to 250,000 clones; about 83% of them were found once. The leading ten clones occupy roughly 7% of the sample. Sequencing was carried out using peripheral blood. The source is a woman aged 45-65 years with acute or convalescent COVID-19.

This clone was observed a single time. The CDR3 DNA is TGTGCCACCAAGCAGGGGGCGACTGGGGGCTACACCTTC. Translating gives CATKQGATGGYTF. This chain connects TRBV10-3 to TRBJ1-2; 8 nucleotides match TRBD1. CDR3 length: 13 amino acids. The V and J ends lost 10 bases and 8 bases, in that order; junction bases with no gene match: 12. Germline V CDR1 and CDR2: ENHRY, SYGVKD.

This chain connects TRBV11-1 to TRBJ2-7; 9 bases map to TRBD2. In germline, CDR1 is SGHAT, CDR2 FQDESV (reference sequence). J gave up 1 base and V 5 bases, and 3 bases lay outside the gene matches. The CDR3 has 14 residues. CDR3 region: CASSRREGSYEQYF. CDR3 coding DNA: TGTGCCAGCAGCCGGCGGGAGGGGTCCTACGAGCAGTACTTC. Based on the CDR3 plus reference TRBV11-1 and TRBJ2-7, the full variable domain is EAEVAQSPRYKITEKSQAVAFWCDPISGHATLYWYRQILGQGPELLVQFQDESVVDDSQLPKDRFSAERLKGVDSTLKIQPAELGDSAMYLCASSRREGSYEQYFGPGTRLTVT.

V is TRBV9 and J is TRBJ2-2; 7 bases align to TRBD1. V lost 2 bases, J lost 5 bases, and 6 bases stayed unmatched. Germline assignment: CDR1 SGDLS and CDR2 YYNGEE. The CDR3 is made up of 15 amino acids. The CDR3, as DNA: TGTGCCAGCAGCGTTCGCCAGGGGGTAACCGGGGAGCTGTTTTTT. Translated: CASSVRQGVTGELFF.

The chain joins TRBV18 to TRBJ1-3; TRBD1 matches 8 bases. V dropped 3 bases and J dropped 0; count of bases not matched to a gene: 4. The CDR3 sequence is 16 residues long. CDR1 is KGHSH, CDR2 LQKENI, per germline. For the CDR3, the DNA is TGTGCCAGCTCACCGGGACAGGCGTTCTCTGGAAACACCATATATTTT. Amino acid sequence: CASSPGQAFSGNTIYF. The full variable domain, in which reference TRBV18 and TRBJ1-3 provide the parts outside the CDR3, is NAGVMQNPRHLVRRRGQEARLRCSPMKGHSHVYWYRQLPEEGLKFMVYLQKENIIDESGMPKERFSAEFPKEGPSILRIQQVVRGDSAAYFCASSPGQAFSGNTIYFGEGSWLTVV.

This clone occurred once. This chain joins TRBV6-2 or TRBV6-3 and TRBJ1-5; maybe TRBD1 (6 bases). This CDR3 spans 13 amino acids. Germline V gene sequence: CDR1 MNHEY, CDR2 SVGEGT. V gave up 6 bases and J gave up 6 bases, with 12 bases separating them. The CDR3 DNA reads TGTGCCAGCAGCCCCCAGGGGATTCAGCCCCAGCATTTT. Protein sequence: CASSPQGIQPQHF.

The rearrangement joins TRBV29-1 to TRBJ2-3, with D maybe TRBD2 (6 bases). The germline V and J ends were trimmed by 5 bases and 3 bases, with 18 bases remaining between them. The germline gives CDR1 SQVTM, CDR2 ANQGSEA. CDR3 size: 15 residues. Written as DNA, the CDR3 is TGCAGCGTTTCAAGCGGGTACTTAAGTACAGATACGCAGTATTTT. Amino acids: CSVSSGYLSTDTQYF.

This chain connects TRBV19 to TRBJ1-3; the D is unclear. In germline, CDR1 is LNHDA, CDR2 SQIVND (reference sequence). CDR3 length: 14 amino acids. Trimming removed 4 bases at V and 0 bases at J, with 7 bases between. The CDR3 DNA follows: TGTGCCAGTAGTAGCATCAGCTCTGGAAACACCATATATTTT. Translation gives CASSSISSGNTIYF.

The CDR3 DNA sequence: TGTGCCAGCACCCCTGGGGGGTGGTCGCAGTATTTT. Amino acid sequence: CASTPGGWSQYF. The chain links TRBV6-5 to TRBJ2-3, with D perhaps matching TRBD2 (6 bases). Trimming pared 7 bases from V and 10 bases from J, leaving 15 bases between. CDR1 is MNHEY and CDR2 is SVGAGI in the germline V gene. CDR3 length: 12 residues.

The V and J genes are TRBV5-6 and TRBJ2-7; the D gene is possibly TRBD1 (5 bases). V lost 0 bases and J 3 bases, leaving 16 bases between the germline ends. This CDR3 has 16 residues. Germline CDR1 reads SGHDT; CDR2 reads YYEEEE. The CDR3, as DNA: TGTGCCAGCAGCTTGGAGTTGACAGAGAACTACTACGAGCAGTACTTC. It translates to CASSLELTENYYEQYF. Drawing the rest from reference TRBV5-6 and TRBJ2-7, the complete variable domain is DAGVTQSPTHLIKTRGQQVTLRCSPKSGHDTVSWYQQALGQGPQFIFQYYEEEERQRGNFPDRFSGHQFPNYSSELNVNALLLGDSALYLCASSLELTENYYEQYFGPGTRLTVT.

The chain has TRBV19 and TRBJ2-3, with 8 bases aligning to TRBD1. There are 16 residues in the CDR3. Germline CDR1 LNHDA, CDR2 SQIVND (reference sequence). J was trimmed by 0 bases and V by 11 bases; bases with no gene match: 13. The CDR3 sequence: CALIGDRGMSTDTQYF. CDR3 coding DNA: TGTGCCTTAATCGGCGACAGGGGCATGAGCACAGATACGCAGTATTTT. Complete variable domain (other parts from reference TRBV19 and TRBJ2-3): DGGITQSPKYLFRKEGQNVTLSCEQNLNHDAMYWYRQDPGQGLRLIYYSQIVNDFQKGDIAEGYSVSREKKESFPLTVTSAQKNPTAFYLCALIGDRGMSTDTQYFGPGTRLTVL.

J is TRBJ2-5 and V is TRBV19; no firm D call. The CDR3 is made up of 13 amino acids. CDR1 is LNHDA, CDR2 SQIVND, per germline (reference sequence). V gave up 3 bases and J gave up 1 base, with 6 bases separating them. The CDR3 spells CASSIVSQETQYF. As DNA, the CDR3 is TGTGCCAGTAGTATCGTCTCCCAAGAGACCCAGTACTTC.

V gene TRBV15 combines with J gene TRBJ1-4, with a weak D call TRBD1 (5 bases). The CDR3 has 15 residues. Germline-derived CDR1 and CDR2 are LNHNV and YYDKDF (reference sequence). V was cut by 2 bases and J by 11 bases, with 18 bases left in between. CDR3 amino acids: CATSRLDTQADKLFF. For the CDR3, the DNA is TGTGCCACCAGCAGATTGGACACTCAGGCCGACAAACTGTTTTTT.

The chain combines TRBV7-9 with TRBJ2-3; 12 positions match TRBD2. The V segment lost 7 bases and the J segment 2 bases; nucleotides outside the gene matches: 7. Germline CDR1 reads SEHNR; CDR2 reads FQNEAQ (reference sequence). The CDR3 consists of 16 residues. CDR3 coding DNA: TGTGCCAGCAACCTAGGACTAGCGGGACTCACAGATACGCAGTATTTT. It codes for CASNLGLAGLTDTQYF.

This clone appeared a single time. The chain uses TRBV6-2 or TRBV6-3 and TRBJ1-2; TRBD1 might be the D (6 bases). Per germline, CDR1 MNHEY and CDR2 SVGEGT. V lost 5 bases and J 5 bases, leaving 6 bases between the germline ends. The CDR3 covers 11 residues. The CDR3 reads CASSGQYGYTF. CDR3 bases: TGTGCCAGCAGTGGACAGTATGGCTACACCTTC.

V gene TRBV24-1 combines with J gene TRBJ2-2; TRBD1 is a possible D gene (6 bases). The germline CDR1 and CDR2 sequences are KGHDR and SFDVKD. The CDR3 is 15 amino acids. V dropped 10 bases and J dropped 0 bases, with 14 bases sitting between them. DNA for the CDR3: TGTGCCACACAACCCGGGACAACGAACACCGGGGAGCTGTTTTTT. It yields the protein CATQPGTTNTGELFF.

This CDR3 is CASSLDPGLGNTGELFF. CDR3 coding DNA: TGTGCCAGCAGCTTAGATCCGGGACTAGGGAACACCGGGGAGCTGTTTTTT. The V call is TRBV11-2, the J call TRBJ2-2; TRBD2 matches at 8 bases. The length of the CDR3 is 17 residues. V gave up 0 bases and J gave up 1 base; unmatched junction bases: 4. The germline gives CDR1 SGHAT, CDR2 FQNNGV.

The chain carries TRBV7-8 and TRBJ2-5; D may be TRBD2 (5 bases). V was trimmed by 0 bases and J by 0 bases, leaving 8 bases between them. The CDR3 length is 15 residues. The germline CDR1 and CDR2 sequences are SGHVS and FQNEAQ. The chain's CDR3 is CASSLASAYQETQYF. In DNA form, the CDR3 reads TGTGCCAGCAGCTTAGCTAGCGCGTACCAAGAGACCCAGTACTTC.